These 17 T cell receptor beta chains were sequenced from one sample in a study of radiotherapy plus CTLA-4 blockade in lung cancer. Some clones are missing from TCRdb's copy, which holds only in-frame ones; the method was immunoSEQ multiplex PCR. The sample has 80,000 or so clones, 78% seen once; the top ten hold 3% to 5%. This material consisted of peripheral blood, taken from a patient treated with radiotherapy plus ipilimumab. The source is a human donor with non-small cell lung cancer who had a partial response to radiotherapy plus ipilimumab. Some clones in this sample may be carry-over from other donors' samples.

The chain combines TRBV4-2 with TRBJ1-1; maybe TRBD1 (5 bases). The CDR3 loop spans 16 amino acids. V lost 4 bases to trimming and J lost 6 bases, with 21 bases between them. Germline V gene lookup returns CDR1 LGHNA and CDR2 YNFKEQ. CDR3 residues: CASSPPTGGSRSEAFF. CDR3 sequence (DNA): TGTGCCAGCAGCCCCCCAACGGGGGGTAGTAGATCTGAAGCTTTCTTT.

V is TRBV11-2 and J is TRBJ2-1; 11 nucleotides match TRBD2. V trimming: 5 bases; J trimming: 5 bases; junction bases outside the gene matches: 5. CDR3 size: 15 residues. The germline V gene has CDR1 SGHAT and CDR2 FQNNGV. Here the CDR3 reads CASSRSGGAHNEQFF. The CDR3 bases are TGTGCCAGCAGCCGTAGCGGGGGGGCCCACAATGAGCAGTTCTTC.

The chain joins TRBV18 to TRBJ2-1; possibly TRBD2 for D (6 bases). Germline lookup yields CDR1 KGHSH and CDR2 LQKENI. V lost 5 bases, J lost 0 bases, and 14 bases lay in between. CDR3 length: 16 residues. In DNA, the CDR3 is TGTGCCAGCTCATCCCTAGCGAGGTCCTCCTACAATGAGCAGTTCTTC. It specifies CASSSLARSSYNEQFF.

The chain joins TRBV5-1 to TRBJ2-7, with 9 bases that match TRBD1. Germline V gene lookup returns CDR1 SGHRS and CDR2 YFSETQ. The CDR3 contains 17 residues. The J segment lost 3 bases and the V segment lost 4 bases, leaving 14 bases of the junction unmatched. Written as DNA, the CDR3 is TGCGCCAGCAGCCACCCCCCAGGGACAGGGATCTTCTACGAGCAGTACTTC. It encodes CASSHPPGTGIFYEQYF. Based on the CDR3 plus reference TRBV5-1 and TRBJ2-7, the full variable domain is KAGVTQTPRYLIKTRGQQVTLSCSPISGHRSVSWYQQTPGQGLQFLFEYFSETQRNKGNFPGRFSGRQFSNSRSEMNVSTLELGDSALYLCASSHPPGTGIFYEQYFGPGTRLTVT.

Details on this clone: Mismatch with germline at one junction end may stem from a read error. The chain recombines TRBV7-7 with TRBJ2-1, with D hard to call. The germline V gene encodes CDR1 SSHAT and CDR2 FNYEAQ (reference sequence). The CDR3 covers 13 residues. CDR3 amino acids: CASSLDRHNEQLF. CDR3 nucleotides: TGTGCCAGCAGCTTAGACAGACACAATGAGCAGCTCTTC.

The genes are TRBV6-1 and TRBJ1-4, with D possibly TRBD1 on 5 matching bases. V lost 1 base and J 13 bases, leaving 19 bases between the germline ends. The CDR3 length is 15 residues. The germline CDR1 and CDR2 sequences are MNHNS and SASEGT. CDR3 nucleotide sequence: TGTGCCAGCAGTGAAGGTGAACAGGTTAAGCGCGGACTGTTTTTT. Encoded protein: CASSEGEQVKRGLFF.

The chain links TRBV7-2 to TRBJ2-1; 7 bases fit TRBD2. Germline loops: CDR1 SGHTA, CDR2 FQGNSA. This CDR3 comprises 15 residues. J lost 0 bases, V lost 5 bases, and 4 bases had no gene match. The CDR3 DNA reads as TGTGCCAGCAGCCTGAGCGGGACCTCCTACAATGAGCAGTTCTTC. Protein product: CASSLSGTSYNEQFF.

The chain uses TRBV4-1 and TRBJ2-5, with TRBD2 matching over 9 bases. The length of the CDR3 is 16 residues. Germline CDR1 and CDR2: MGHRA and YSYEKL. Trimming removed 2 bases from V and 5 bases from J; junction bases left unmatched: 9. The CDR3 nucleotides read TGCGCCAGCAGCCAACCCCTAGCGGGGCCTCAGGAGACCCAGTACTTC. Translated: CASSQPLAGPQETQYF.

J is TRBJ1-2 and V is TRBV15, with 7 bases aligning to TRBD1. This CDR3 has 17 residues. Trimming took 3 bases from V and 5 from J; bases not matched to a gene: 15. Germline CDR1 and CDR2: LNHNV and YYDKDF (reference sequence). CDR3 sequence: CATSSSTGREGQYGYTF. CDR3 coding DNA: TGTGCCACCAGCAGCTCGACAGGGCGGGAGGGTCAGTATGGCTACACCTTC.

The chain employs TRBV11-3 and TRBJ2-2, with a tentative D call TRBD2 (6 bases). From germline, CDR1 is SGHNT and CDR2 YENEEA. The CDR3 extends over 13 amino acids. V was clipped by 2 bases and J by 8 bases, with 9 bases between them. CDR3 residues: CASSLPRGGELFF. Here the CDR3 DNA reads TGTGCCAGCAGCTTACCCCGGGGGGGGGAGCTGTTTTTT.

This clone came up a few times. The chain joins TRBV15 to TRBJ2-5; D gene unclear. CDR1 is LNHNV, CDR2 YYDKDF, per germline (reference sequence). Trimming removed 4 bases at V and 1 base at J, with 4 bases between. This CDR3 is built from 12 residues. The CDR3 DNA sequence: TGTGCCACCAGCACTCCCCAAGAGACCCAGTACTTC. The encoded protein is CATSTPQETQYF.

This chain joins TRBV5-8 and TRBJ2-5; D is perhaps TRBD1 (6 bases). The closer fit of TRBJ2-7 to the DNA end suggests the J call may be wrong. Germline CDR1 and CDR2: SGHTS and YDEGEE. CDR3 length: 13 amino acids. The CDR3 nucleotides are TGTGCCAGCAGCTTGACAGGGTCCAACGAGCAGTACTTC. Translated, it gives CASSLTGSNEQYF.

The chain is built from TRBV7-3 and TRBJ1-6, with 7 nucleotides matching TRBD1. Germline CDR1 and CDR2: SGHTA and FQGTGA. The CDR3 covers 14 residues. V lost 5 bases to trimming and J lost 10 bases; unmatched junction nucleotides: 8. For the CDR3, the DNA is TGTGCCAGCAGCGAATCAGGGGGACGGTCACCCCTCCACTTT. It is translated as CASSESGGRSPLHF.

The chain uses TRBV19 and TRBJ1-1; unclear D gene. This CDR3 is 15 amino acids long. Trimming left V 3 bases short and J 2 bases short, with 13 bases between. In germline, CDR1 is LNHDA, CDR2 SQIVND (reference sequence). Here the CDR3 DNA reads TGTGCCAGTAGTATGCGTGGACGGGGAAACACTGAAGCTTTCTTT. Translating gives CASSMRGRGNTEAFF.

This clone was recorded a few times. The V gene is TRBV7-8, the J gene TRBJ2-1; D is possibly TRBD1 (6 bases). The CDR3 covers 14 residues. Germline values: CDR1 SGHVS, CDR2 FQNEAQ. V was pared by 4 bases and J by 7 bases, with 14 bases between. CDR3 amino acids: CASSSQGRGNEQFF. CDR3 in DNA: TGTGCCAGCAGCTCTCAGGGCAGGGGTAATGAGCAGTTCTTC. Full variable domain (remainder filled in from reference TRBV7-8 and TRBJ2-1): GAGVSQSPRYKVAKRGQDVALRCDPISGHVSLFWYQQALGQGPEFLTYFQNEAQLDKSGLPSDRFFAERPEGSVSTLKIQRTQQEDSAVYLCASSSQGRGNEQFFGPGTRLTVL.

J is TRBJ1-5 and V is TRBV19, with unresolved D. The ends were cut back, 5 bases at V and 0 bases at J, with 8 bases in the middle. Germline CDR1 LNHDA, CDR2 SQIVND (reference sequence). The CDR3 length is 14 residues. The CDR3 sequence is CASSLSYSNQPQHF. Written as DNA, the CDR3 is TGTGCCAGTAGTTTATCCTATAGCAATCAGCCCCAGCATTTT.

The chain uses TRBV14 and TRBJ2-7, with 8 bases identical to TRBD1. The J segment lost 6 bases and the V segment lost 1 base, leaving 8 bases of the junction unmatched. Looked up from germline, CDR1 is SGHDN and CDR2 is FVKESK. The CDR3 consists of 15 residues. The CDR3 nucleotides are TGTGCCAGCAGCCAAGCCTTGACAGGGGTTTCCGAGCAGTACTTC. This translates into CASSQALTGVSEQYF.